These T cell receptor beta chains were read from a single sample in a study of blood T cell repertoires in COVID-19. Profiled with immunoSEQ multiplex PCR; TCRdb holds only in-frame clones, not every one. The sample has around 230,000 clones; over 75% are singletons. The sequencing input was peripheral blood. The receptors shown here come from an elderly woman with acute or convalescent COVID-19. CDR3s include the opening cysteine and the closing phenylalanine or tryptophan. Each record gives: V gene, clone size, J gene, D gene, CDR3 protein, CDR3 DNA. A D gene is named only where the DNA matches it firmly. The listing skips clone size in some rows; elsewhere it reads once, few, many or a size class.

>TRBV5-1|-|TRBJ2-7|-
CASSLGGVGVLEQYF
TGCGCCAGCAGCTTAGGAGGGGTGGGGGTTCTCGAGCAGTACTTC
>TRBV19|-|TRBJ2-3|TRBD1
CASSPSFRKQGPDTQYF
TGTGCCAGTAGTCCCTCATTCAGGAAACAGGGGCCAGATACGCAGTATTTT
>TRBV12-3/TRBV12-4|-|TRBJ2-4|TRBD2
CASNLSGRDIQYF
TGTGCCAGCAACCTTAGCGGGAGAGACATTCAGTACTTC
>TRBV7-9|-|TRBJ2-2|TRBD2
CASSPTGTSVSNTGELFF
TGTGCCAGCAGCCCTACTGGGACTAGCGTTTCGAACACCGGGGAGCTGTTTTTT
>TRBV28|-|TRBJ1-6|-
CASSSIVPPLHF
TGTGCCAGCAGTTCTATCGTGCCACCCCTCCACTTT
>TRBV6-4|-|TRBJ2-1|TRBD1
CASSSGTGSLNEQFF
TGTGCCAGCAGTTCCGGGACAGGGTCTCTGAATGAGCAGTTCTTC
>TRBV6-2/TRBV6-3|-|TRBJ1-1|TRBD1
CASSLLTRDRGRNTEAFF
TGTGCCAGCAGTTTACTGACCCGGGACAGGGGAAGGAACACTGAAGCTTTCTTT
>TRBV5-4|-|TRBJ1-4|-
CASSDTPDFRGEKLFF
TGTGCCAGCAGCGATACCCCCGACTTCCGAGGTGAAAAACTGTTTTTT
>TRBV2|-|TRBJ2-1|-
CASIRSQGNEQFF
TGTGCCAGCATCCGTTCTCAGGGCAATGAGCAGTTCTTC
>TRBV7-6|-|TRBJ2-7|-
CASTEAPGQGYEQYF
TGTGCCAGCACCGAAGCGCCCGGCCAGGGTTACGAGCAGTACTTC
>TRBV5-1|few|TRBJ1-1|TRBD1
CASSLMTGGNTEAFF
TGCGCCAGCAGCTTGATGACAGGGGGGAATACTGAAGCTTTCTTT
>TRBV10-3|once|TRBJ2-1|TRBD1
CAISEGTGGQNEQFF
TGTGCCATCAGTGAGGGGACAGGGGGCCAAAATGAGCAGTTCTTC
>TRBV7-8|-|TRBJ1-6|-
CASSLQGGYRSYNSPLHF
TGTGCCAGCAGCTTGCAAGGAGGGTATCGGTCCTATAATTCACCCCTCCACTTT
>TRBV6-5|-|TRBJ2-5|TRBD2
CASSYSGLVRETQYF
TGTGCCAGCAGTTACTCCGGACTAGTAAGAGAGACCCAGTACTTC
>TRBV24-1|few|TRBJ1-1|TRBD1
CATRDRGNTEAFF
TGTGCCACCAGGGACAGGGGGAACACTGAAGCTTTCTTT
>TRBV5-1|-|TRBJ1-1|-
CASSWTPLGGNTEAFF
TGCGCCAGCAGCTGGACACCCTTGGGGGGAAACACTGAAGCTTTCTTT
>TRBV7-2|-|TRBJ1-5|TRBD1
CASSSGTGEQPQHF
TGTGCCAGCAGCTCCGGGACAGGGGAACAGCCCCAGCATTTT
>TRBV9|-|TRBJ2-3|TRBD2
CASGTSGSTDTQYF
TGTGCCAGCGGGACTAGCGGTAGCACAGATACGCAGTATTTT
>TRBV11-2|few|TRBJ1-1|-
CASSSSRARMNTEAFF
TGTGCCAGCAGCTCGTCCCGTGCCAGAATGAACACTGAAGCTTTCTTT
>TRBV5-1|once|TRBJ2-2|TRBD2
CASSRGGGETGELFF
TGCGCCAGCAGCCGTGGCGGGGGGGAGACCGGGGAGCTGTTTTTT
>TRBV19|-|TRBJ1-5|-
CASSQTGNQPQHF
TGTGCCAGTAGTCAGACTGGCAATCAGCCCCAGCATTTT
>TRBV3-1/TRBV3-2|few|TRBJ1-1|-
CASSPFQANTEAFF
TGTGCCAGCAGCCCATTTCAGGCGAACACTGAAGCTTTCTTT
>TRBV27|-|TRBJ2-7|TRBD1
CASSSRLGQVAYEQYF
TGTGCCAGCAGTTCCCGCCTGGGACAGGTTGCCTACGAGCAGTACTTC
>TRBV18|-|TRBJ1-5|-
CASSPGTGGNQPQHF
TGTGCCAGCTCACCCGGAACAGGCGGCAATCAGCCCCAGCATTTT
>TRBV5-5|-|TRBJ2-3|TRBD1
CASSQFMTGNTDTQYF
TGTGCCAGCAGCCAATTCATGACAGGGAACACAGATACGCAGTATTTT
>TRBV27|-|TRBJ1-1|TRBD1
CASRGTGLNTEAFF
TGTGCCAGCAGGGGGACAGGTCTGAACACTGAAGCTTTCTTT
>TRBV6-1|-|TRBJ1-4|-
CASSEGWGGYEKLFF
TGTGCCAGCAGTGAAGGCTGGGGGGGTTATGAAAAACTGTTTTTT
>TRBV5-1|-|TRBJ1-1|-
CASRAGQNTEAFF
TGCGCCAGCAGGGCGGGGCAGAACACTGAAGCTTTCTTT
>TRBV5-4|-|TRBJ2-1|TRBD2
CASRSGTSGVGNEQFF
TGTGCCAGCAGATCCGGGACTAGCGGGGTTGGGAATGAGCAGTTCTTC
>TRBV3-1/TRBV3-2|-|TRBJ1-6|TRBD1
CASSQQGRGLRSPLHF
TGTGCCAGCAGCCAACAGGGCAGGGGGCTCCGGTCACCCCTCCACTTT
>TRBV4-2|-|TRBJ1-6|-
CASSAGSFLLSPLHF
TGTGCCAGCAGCGCGGGGAGTTTTCTCTTGTCACCCCTCCACTTT
>TRBV11-2|once|TRBJ2-1|-
CASSLEGARYEQFF
TGTGCCAGCAGCTTAGAAGGGGCGCGTTATGAGCAGTTCTTC
>TRBV5-1|-|TRBJ2-1|TRBD2
CASGEGPYNEQFF
TGCGCCAGTGGGGAGGGACCCTACAATGAGCAGTTCTTC
>TRBV7-7|-|TRBJ2-1|TRBD2
CASSLEGGSGYNEQFF
TGTGCCAGCAGCTTAGAGGGCGGGAGTGGGTACAATGAGCAGTTCTTC
>TRBV5-1|-|TRBJ1-6|TRBD1
CASSPLQGRYNSPLHF
TGCGCCAGCAGCCCTTTACAGGGGCGCTATAATTCACCCCTCCACTTT
>TRBV13|-|TRBJ2-4|TRBD2
CASSFQSSGVAKNIQYF
TGTGCCAGCAGCTTCCAGTCTAGCGGGGTGGCCAAAAACATTCAGTACTTC
>TRBV29-1|-|TRBJ2-7|-
CSVRIGGAEQYF
TGCAGCGTTCGTATAGGCGGGGCCGAGCAGTACTTC
>TRBV10-3|once|TRBJ2-3|-
CAIQAGVDTDTQYF
TGTGCCATTCAAGCAGGGGTAGACACAGATACGCAGTATTTT
>TRBV7-9|-|TRBJ2-1|TRBD1
CASSKGQVAYNEQFF
TGTGCCAGCAGCAAAGGACAGGTTGCGTACAATGAGCAGTTCTTC
>TRBV27|-|TRBJ2-6|TRBD1
CASTNLQGITGANVLTF
TGTGCCAGCACCAACCTACAGGGGATAACTGGGGCCAACGTCCTGACTTTC
>TRBV7-2|-|TRBJ2-2|TRBD1
CASSSRQGGTGELFF
TGTGCCAGCAGCTCAAGACAGGGTGGGACCGGGGAGCTGTTTTTT
>TRBV27|-|TRBJ1-1|-
CASSLRGGTQYAYTEAFF
TGTGCCAGCAGTTTACGGGGAGGGACTCAATATGCATACACTGAAGCTTTCTTT
>TRBV6-5|-|TRBJ1-5|TRBD1
CASSSGTGTSNQPQHF
TGTGCCAGCAGTTCCGGGACAGGAACGAGCAATCAGCCCCAGCATTTT
>TRBV5-1|once|TRBJ1-1|-
CASSLGVMNTEAFF
TGCGCCAGCAGCTTGGGAGTAATGAACACTGAAGCTTTCTTT
>TRBV5-4|-|TRBJ2-3|TRBD2
CASSTELAGGGGDTQYF
TGTGCCAGCAGCACGGAACTAGCGGGGGGGGGCGGAGATACGCAGTATTTT
>TRBV19|once|TRBJ2-7|TRBD1
CASSGEKTGGNYEQYF
TGTGCCAGTAGTGGGGAGAAGACAGGGGGGAACTACGAGCAGTACTTC
>TRBV28|-|TRBJ2-5|TRBD2
CATIASGVETQYF
TGTGCCACCATAGCTAGCGGAGTAGAGACCCAGTACTTC
>TRBV4-1|-|TRBJ2-2|TRBD2
CASSISGSNTGELFF
TGCGCCAGCAGCATTAGCGGGTCGAACACCGGGGAGCTGTTTTTT
>TRBV29-1|-|TRBJ1-1|-
CSVRTAREAFF
TGCAGCGTTCGGACAGCCCGTGAAGCTTTCTTT
>TRBV27|-|TRBJ2-7|TRBD2
CASSRSSGSSYEQYF
TGTGCCAGCAGCCGTTCTAGCGGGAGCTCCTACGAGCAGTACTTC
>TRBV19|-|TRBJ1-2|TRBD1
CASSIARGDGYTF
TGTGCCAGTAGTATTGCCAGGGGGGATGGCTACACCTTC
>TRBV6-6|-|TRBJ2-7|TRBD1
CASSLDSGQGAYEQYF
TGTGCCAGCAGCCTCGATTCGGGACAGGGGGCTTACGAGCAGTACTTC
>TRBV3-1/TRBV3-2|-|TRBJ2-7|-
CASSQLRYEQYF
TGTGCCAGCAGCCAGCTGAGGTACGAGCAGTACTTC
>TRBV5-1|-|TRBJ1-3|-
CASYRDIGPGNTIYF
TGCGCCAGTTACAGGGATATCGGACCTGGAAACACCATATATTTT